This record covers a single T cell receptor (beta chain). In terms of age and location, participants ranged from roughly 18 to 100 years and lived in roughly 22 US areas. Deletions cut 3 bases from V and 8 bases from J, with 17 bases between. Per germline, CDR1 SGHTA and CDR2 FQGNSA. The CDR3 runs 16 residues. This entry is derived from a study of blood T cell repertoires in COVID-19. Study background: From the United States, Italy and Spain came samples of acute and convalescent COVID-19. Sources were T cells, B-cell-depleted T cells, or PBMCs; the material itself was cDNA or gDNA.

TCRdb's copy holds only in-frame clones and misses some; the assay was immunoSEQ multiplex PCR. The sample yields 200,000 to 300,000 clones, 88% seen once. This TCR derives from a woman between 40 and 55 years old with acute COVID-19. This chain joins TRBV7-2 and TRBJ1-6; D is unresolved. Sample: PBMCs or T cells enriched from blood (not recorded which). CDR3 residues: CASSFNPIAGYSPLHF. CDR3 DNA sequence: TGTGCCAGCAGCTTTAACCCGATTGCGGGGTATTCACCCCTCCACTTT.